The 15 T cell receptor beta chains given below trace back to one sample, sequenced in a study of blood T cells in healthy people across ages. Alongside a J-beta primer mix, a sample-barcoded 5' primer served in a second PCR lasting 7 to 11 cycles. TCRdb reanalysed the 5' RACE reads using MiXCR and keeps one entry per CDR3 protein. Of hundreds of thousands of distinct CDR3 sequences in the sample, under 35% were seen once. Sequenced sample: blood. These receptors originate from a woman at least 80 years old in good health.

In its sample, this clonotype was seen a few times. The chain employs TRBV7-2 and TRBJ1-2, with 7 nucleotides matching TRBD1. This CDR3 region has 17 residues. The V gene end was trimmed by 1 base and the J gene end by 6 bases; junction bases not matched to a gene: 14. The germline V gene has CDR1 SGHTA and CDR2 FQGNSA. CDR3 in amino acids: CASSLGPPGQARNGYTF. CDR3 nucleotide sequence: TGTGCCAGCAGCTTAGGCCCCCCTGGACAGGCCCGCAATGGCTACACCTTC.

The rearrangement uses TRBV29-1 and TRBJ1-1; D not certain. The V gene's germline CDR1 is SQVTM and CDR2 ANQGSEA. The CDR3 runs to 13 residues. Trimming pared 7 bases from V and 0 bases from J, leaving 12 bases between. CDR3 residues: CSAKLDMNTEAFF. The CDR3 nucleotides are TGCAGCGCGAAACTAGACATGAACACTGAAGCTTTCTTT.

This chain joins TRBV29-1 and TRBJ2-1, with 8 bases fitting TRBD1. Unmatched junction bases numbered 18, after V lost 6 bases and J lost 2 bases. Germline CDR1 reads SQVTM; CDR2 reads ANQGSEA. The length of the CDR3 is 18 residues. CDR3 coding DNA: TGCAGCGTAAAAGACAGGGGAACTAAAGGACGGACCTACAATGAGCAGTTCTTC. The encoded protein is CSVKDRGTKGRTYNEQFF.

V and J are TRBV2 and TRBJ1-2; D not resolved. Per the germline V gene, CDR1 is SNHLY and CDR2 is FYNNEI. V was shortened by 8 bases and J by 1 base, with 8 bases between the two germline ends. This CDR3 is 12 amino acids long. The chain's CDR3 is CASADGNYGYTF. The DNA of the CDR3 is TGTGCCAGCGCGGACGGTAACTATGGCTACACCTTC.

This chain joins TRBV12-3 or TRBV12-4 and TRBJ1-1; 7 bases line up with TRBD1. The CDR3 has 16 amino acids. V was pared by 1 base and J by 0 bases, with 5 bases of the junction left unmatched. CDR3 residues: CASSLGTGDLNTEAFF. DNA for the CDR3: TGTGCCAGCAGTTTAGGCACAGGGGACCTGAACACTGAAGCTTTCTTT.

This clonotype occurred many times. CDR3 nucleotide sequence: TGTGCCAGCAGCCAGACCGACAGCTATGGCTACACCTTC. Its translation: CASSQTDSYGYTF. V is TRBV7-9 and J is TRBJ1-2; D may be TRBD1 (5 bases). The CDR3 contains 13 residues. Trimming pared 5 bases from V and 4 bases from J, leaving 11 bases between. Germline assignment: CDR1 SEHNR and CDR2 FQNEAQ (reference sequence).

This clonotype has ten or more counts. This chain connects TRBV5-1 to TRBJ2-5; TRBD1 agrees at 7 bases. The ends lost 7 bases at V and 3 bases at J; junction bases unmatched: 9. The CDR3 length is 14 residues. Germline V gene data show CDR1 as SGHRS and CDR2 as YFSETQ. The CDR3 loop is CASGFGTAEETQYF. Here the CDR3 DNA reads TGCGCCAGCGGATTCGGGACAGCAGAAGAGACCCAGTACTTC.

This clonotype was recorded at least ten times. This chain connects TRBV20-1 to TRBJ1-2; possible D gene TRBD1, 6 bases. The CDR3 contains 13 residues. Trimming pared 4 bases from V and 2 bases from J, leaving 11 bases between. CDR1 is DFQATT and CDR2 is SNEGSKA in the germline V gene (reference sequence). This CDR3 reads CSATGVSNYGYTF. The CDR3 DNA sequence: TGCAGTGCTACAGGGGTTTCGAACTATGGCTACACCTTC.

To note about this clonotype: One end of the junction varies from germline; a read error may be responsible. DNA for the CDR3: TGTGCCAGCAGATACTGGACAGGTTATGGCTACACCTTC. It is translated as CASRYWTGYGYTF. The chain has TRBV6-2 or TRBV6-3 and TRBJ1-2, with 7 bases lining up with TRBD1. Germline values: CDR1 MNHEY, CDR2 SVGEGT. This CDR3 spans 13 amino acids.

The chain carries TRBV6-1 and TRBJ1-4, with 7 bases fitting TRBD1. Per the germline V gene, CDR1 is MNHNS and CDR2 is SASEGT. The CDR3 runs 18 residues. V lost 6 bases to trimming and J lost 0 bases; unmatched junction nucleotides: 13. CDR3 sequence: CASSQGVVVFATNEKLFF. The CDR3 region has the DNA TGTGCCAGCAGCCAGGGGGTGGTGGTTTTCGCAACTAATGAAAAACTGTTTTTT.

There are many counts of this clonotype. A much larger clone sits a single nucleotide away, making a read error possible. J is TRBJ2-5 and V is TRBV20-1; maybe TRBD1 (6 bases). The CDR3 sequence is 13 residues long. CDR1 is DFQATT and CDR2 is SNEGSKA in the germline V gene (reference sequence). V was cut by 0 bases and J by 11 bases, with 16 bases left in between. In DNA form, the CDR3 reads TGCAGTGCTAGAGAAGACAGGCGAAATGAGCAGTACTTC. Amino acids: CSAREDRRNEQYF.

The chain uses TRBV7-2 and TRBJ2-2; 8 positions match TRBD2. Germline values: CDR1 SGHTA, CDR2 FQGNSA. V dropped 6 bases and J dropped 6; count of bases not matched to a gene: 6. CDR3 length: 14 amino acids. CDR3 in amino acids: CASRPLAGSGELFF. CDR3 nucleotides: TGTGCCAGCAGACCCCTAGCGGGCTCCGGGGAGCTGTTTTTT.

This clonotype was seen at least ten times. CDR3 coding DNA: TGTGCCAGCAGTGTCTCTAGCACAGATACGCAGTATTTT. It encodes CASSVSSTDTQYF. V usage is TRBV6-1 and J usage is TRBJ2-3; no reliable D call. From germline, CDR1 is MNHNS and CDR2 SASEGT. V was trimmed by 4 bases and J by 0 bases, leaving 5 bases between them. CDR3 length: 13 amino acids.

This clonotype was observed many times. CDR3 in DNA: TGTGCCAGCAGTTCGGACAGTAGCAATCAGCCCCAGCATTTT. The encoded protein is CASSSDSSNQPQHF. The rearrangement joins TRBV7-2 to TRBJ1-5, with TRBD1 as a possible D gene (6 bases). The germline V gene has CDR1 SGHTA and CDR2 FQGNSA. Trimming removed 6 bases from V and 0 bases from J, with 9 bases in between. The CDR3 totals 14 residues.

The V gene is TRBV7-9, the J gene TRBJ2-1, with 9 bases matching TRBD2. With V trimmed by 7 bases and J by 7 bases, 5 bases remained unmatched. The CDR3 has 13 residues. CDR1 SEHNR and CDR2 FQNEAQ come from the germline V gene (reference sequence). The CDR3 region has the DNA TGTGCCAGCATCTTGGGACTAGCAAATGAGCAGTTCTTC. As protein: CASILGLANEQFF.